Sequencing of this TCR beta chain was carried out in a study of T-cell memory formation after mild COVID-19. The overall study: TCR clustering was largely donor specific. Regarding the study as a whole: CD4+ contracting clones lay mainly in CM and EM, CD8+ ones in EMRA. What remained unconfirmed was the SARS-CoV-2 specificity of second-wave clones peaking on day 37.

With regard to this clonotype: Its antigen is currently unknown.

V lost 0 bases and J 6 bases, leaving 11 bases between the germline ends. Germline V gene lookup returns CDR1 MNHNY and CDR2 SVGAGI (reference sequence). This CDR3 region has 14 residues. TCRdb redid the calling of the 5' RACE reads with MiXCR, one entry per CDR3 protein. The sample has roughly 110,000 distinct CDR3 sequences, approximately 15% seen once. The sequence derives from a man between 18 and 35 years old who had mild COVID-19 (a few samples of this study predate the infection). Cell type and time point are not known. The rearrangement joins TRBV6-6 to TRBJ1-1; TRBD1 might be the D (5 bases). Source material: PBMCs or a T cell subset sorted from them (not recorded which). CDR3: CASSYSSQGPEAFF. DNA of the CDR3: TGTGCCAGCAGTTACTCGAGCCAGGGCCCTGAAGCTTTCTTT.